A selection of T cell receptor beta chains follows, all from one sample in a study of blood T cell repertoires in COVID-19. Here immunoSEQ multiplex PCR was the method, and the copy in TCRdb shows in-frame clones only, minus some. The table has about 200,000 clones, about nine tenths seen once; the top ten hold over 1%. Sequences were obtained from PBMCs or T cells enriched from blood (not recorded which). The receptors stem from a man between 25 and 39 years old who had recovered from COVID-19. Both conserved end residues are part of each CDR3. The order of the fields is D gene, J gene, V gene, clone size, CDR3 DNA, CDR3 protein. D genes are given only for firm matches. Not all rows give a size; the values are once, few, many and, for expanded clones, a class.

TRBD2	TRBJ2-7	TRBV4-2	once	TGTGCCAGCAGCCAAGTCATTCTAGCGGGAGCCAACCCCTACGAGCAGTACTTC	CASSQVILAGANPYEQYF
.	TRBJ2-7	TRBV11-2	.	TGTGCCAGCAGCTTAAACAGGGACTACGAGCAGTACTTC	CASSLNRDYEQYF
.	TRBJ2-1	TRBV19	.	TGTGCCAGTAGTATAGCGCAGGGGTACAATGAGCAGTTCTTC	CASSIAQGYNEQFF
.	TRBJ1-5	TRBV2	.	TGTGCCACCCAAGAGAAATATAGCAATCAGCCCCAGCATTTT	CATQEKYSNQPQHF
.	TRBJ1-1	TRBV18	.	TGTGCCAGCTCACCAGGCTCCCGGGTTTTGATCACTGAAGCTTTCTTT	CASSPGSRVLITEAFF
TRBD1	TRBJ1-1	TRBV29-1	.	TGCAGCGTTGAAGGACAGGGAGGTTATGGCACTGAAGCTTTCTTT	CSVEGQGGYGTEAFF
.	TRBJ2-1	TRBV7-9	.	TGTGCCAGCAGCCCCCCCTTAGGGGTGGGCCGTAGCTACAATGAGCAGTTCTTC	CASSPPLGVGRSYNEQFF
TRBD1	TRBJ1-4	TRBV5-4	.	TGTGCCAGCAGCCCAGGGGGGAAGGGGAGTGAAAAACTGTTTTTT	CASSPGGKGSEKLFF
TRBD2	TRBJ2-3	TRBV7-6	.	TGTGCCAGCAGCCTTCTGCCGCCTAGCGGCCCAGATACGCAGTATTTT	CASSLLPPSGPDTQYF
.	TRBJ1-1	TRBV11-2	once	TGTGCCAGCAGTCTAGCCCCGAGGGGGATGAACACTGAAGCTTTCTTT	CASSLAPRGMNTEAFF
.	TRBJ2-5	TRBV5-1	once	TGCGCCAGCAGCTTGGGACAGGCAGAGACCCAGTACTTC	CASSLGQAETQYF
.	TRBJ1-5	TRBV12-3/TRBV12-4	.	TGTGCCAGCAGTTACGGGGTAAATCAGCCCCAGCATTTT	CASSYGVNQPQHF
TRBD2	TRBJ2-1	TRBV3-1/TRBV3-2	.	TGTGCCAGCAGCCAAGCATGGCTAGCGGGGGGATATGAGCAGTTCTTC	CASSQAWLAGGYEQFF
.	TRBJ1-1	TRBV6-5	.	TGTGCCAGCAGTTACCAGGGCGAGACTGAAGCTTTCTTT	CASSYQGETEAFF
TRBD1	TRBJ1-1	TRBV9	.	TGTGCCAGCAGCGTAGCGGGACAGGGTGATCCTGAAGCTTTCTTT	CASSVAGQGDPEAFF
.	TRBJ2-2	TRBV11-3	.	TGTGCCAGCAGCTTACCTAGCACCGGGGAGCTGTTTTTT	CASSLPSTGELFF
TRBD2	TRBJ2-1	TRBV6-5	.	TGTGCCAGCAGTACACTAGCGGGGGGGCCGGGTGAGCAGTTCTTC	CASSTLAGGPGEQFF
.	TRBJ1-2	TRBV24-1	.	TGTGCCACCAGTGACCGGGACATCTATGGCTACACCTTC	CATSDRDIYGYTF
.	TRBJ2-3	TRBV5-4	.	TGTGCCAGCAGCTTGGGACCGCAGGGCGATACGCAGTATTTT	CASSLGPQGDTQYF
.	TRBJ2-1	TRBV14	.	TGTGCCAGCAGCCAAAGGCGTGGCGGAACCAATGAGCAGTTCTTC	CASSQRRGGTNEQFF
.	TRBJ1-5	TRBV2	.	TGTGCCAGCAGTCGGACAACCCGCGGCAATCAGCCCCAGCATTTT	CASSRTTRGNQPQHF
.	TRBJ1-2	TRBV4-3	.	TGCGCCAGCAGCGGGAACGGGGGTAATGGCTACACCTTC	CASSGNGGNGYTF
TRBD1	TRBJ2-5	TRBV7-6	.	TGTGCCAGCAGCTCGACAGGGAAAGGGGAGACCCAGTACTTC	CASSSTGKGETQYF
TRBD1	TRBJ2-7	TRBV3-1/TRBV3-2	.	TGTGCCAGCAGCCAATACACTCACCGGGACAGTTCCCACGAGCAGTACTTC	CASSQYTHRDSSHEQYF
.	TRBJ1-5	TRBV7-9	few	TGTGCCAGTACCCAGGGAGGGGGTAATCAGCCCCAGCATTTT	CASTQGGGNQPQHF
.	TRBJ2-7	TRBV5-1	.	TGCGCCAGCAGCAAATCAGGGGATCCTATAACCTACGAGCAGTACTTC	CASSKSGDPITYEQYF
.	TRBJ2-1	TRBV3-1/TRBV3-2	.	TGTGCCAGCAGCCAAGCACAGGGCGCCTACAATGAGCAGTTCTTC	CASSQAQGAYNEQFF
TRBD1	TRBJ1-1	TRBV6-5	.	TGTGCCAGCAGTTATGTAGGGACAGGGAGGAACACTGAAGCTTTCTTT	CASSYVGTGRNTEAFF
TRBD2	TRBJ2-1	TRBV29-1	.	TGCAGCGTAGCGACTAGCGGGAGAATCAGTGAGCAGTTCTTC	CSVATSGRISEQFF
.	TRBJ2-7	TRBV4-3	.	TGCGCCAGCAGCCAAGACTTTCCGGGGGACTACGAGCAGTACTTC	CASSQDFPGDYEQYF
TRBD2	TRBJ2-1	TRBV5-5	.	TGTGCCAGCAGCTTTCGACTAGCGGGAGCAAGCAATGAGCAGTTCTTC	CASSFRLAGASNEQFF